This TCR beta chain appears in the sequencing data of a study of cytomegalovirus exposure and HLA in healthy donors. Study outcomes and limitations: In a later analysis, parvovirus B19, influenza, CMV and Epstein-Barr virus appeared linked to several top co-occurrence clusters. An analysis that was carried out later associated 16,951 TCR beta sequences with HLA alleles at 0.05 false discovery rate. Being productive about 90% or about 30% of the time was typical of most TCR beta V segments in an earlier analysis.

With regard to this clone: Its antigen is not identified.

This CDR3 contains 16 residues. Germline CDR1 LGHNA, CDR2 YNFKEQ. V lost 2 bases and J lost 2; bases outside the gene matches: 5. The study ran its PCR with 60 Vbeta and 13 Jbeta primers. The assay was immunoSEQ multiplex PCR, and TCRdb's table has in-frame clones only and misses some. The data contain about 190,000 clones, about 80% of them seen just once; the ten biggest clones take up around 3.5%. Donors were nominally healthy when sampled, though unrecorded immune exposures were likely. The clonotype comes from a man aged 40-55 years in good health and CMV-seropositive. What was sequenced was PBMCs. V is TRBV4-2 and J is TRBJ2-3; 9 bases agree with TRBD2. Here the CDR3 reads CASSQRAGGNTDTQYF. The CDR3 DNA reads TGTGCCAGCAGCCAAAGGGCGGGAGGGAACACAGATACGCAGTATTTT.